These 28 T cell receptor beta chains were sequenced from one sample in a study of blood T cells in healthy people across ages. With a J-beta primer mix and a sample-barcoded 5' primer, a second PCR ran roughly 6 to 11 cycles. TCRdb called the 5' RACE reads again in MiXCR, with one record for every CDR3 protein. Of 1.5 million to 2 million distinct CDR3 sequences listed, about 30% were seen once; the top ten hold roughly 8.2%. The sample consisted of blood. Receptors originate from a woman in her twenties or thirties in good health.

This clonotype was recorded at least ten times. The V call is TRBV15, the J call TRBJ1-2; 7 bases align to TRBD1. The CDR3 has 16 residues. CDR1 LNHNV and CDR2 YYDKDF come from the germline V gene (reference sequence). Trimming took 1 base from V and 0 from J; bases not matched to a gene: 5. In DNA, the CDR3 is TGTGCCACCAGCAGAGGCGGGACAGAGACTAACTATGGCTACACCTTC. It specifies CATSRGGTETNYGYTF.

Of note for this clonotype: Possible read error: a much larger clone is one base away. The rearrangement uses TRBV7-7 and TRBJ2-4, with a possible D match to TRBD1 (5 bases). The DNA end favors TRBJ2-7, so the J call may be wrong. Germline CDR1 reads SSHAT; CDR2 reads FNYEAQ (reference sequence). The CDR3 runs 13 residues. In DNA, the CDR3 is TGTGCCAGCAGCTCCGACTGGGGCCACGAGCAGTACTTC. This sequence encodes CASSSDWGHEQYF.

The chain combines TRBV20-1 with TRBJ1-2; D unclear. Trimming took off 4 bases at V and 8 bases at J, with 11 bases between the two ends. CDR3 length: 11 residues. The V gene's germline CDR1 is DFQATT and CDR2 SNEGSKA (reference sequence). The CDR3 DNA reads TGCAGTGCTAAGGAAGGGTTCGGCTACACCTTC. This codes for CSAKEGFGYTF.

This clonotype was detected a few times. This chain connects TRBV10-3 to TRBJ2-7; D call uncertain. The CDR3 contains 13 residues. Trimming stripped 0 bases from V and 4 bases from J, with 7 bases between. CDR1 is ENHRY and CDR2 is SYGVKD in the germline V gene. Written as DNA, the CDR3 is TGTGCCATCAGTGAGTCTGAGGATTACGAGCAGTACTTC. Protein product: CAISESEDYEQYF.

The chain combines TRBV29-1 with TRBJ2-5; no reliable D call. Trimming pared 6 bases from V and 5 bases from J, leaving 10 bases between. In germline, CDR1 is SQVTM, CDR2 ANQGSEA. This CDR3 has 11 residues. CDR3 sequence reads: CSVRIWETQYF. The CDR3 region has the DNA TGCAGCGTACGGATCTGGGAGACCCAGTACTTC. Complete variable domain (other parts from reference TRBV29-1 and TRBJ2-5): SAVISQKPSRDICQRGTSLTIQCQVDSQVTMMFWYRQQPGQSLTLIATANQGSEATYESGFVIDKFPISRPNLTFSTLTVSNMSPEDSSIYLCSVRIWETQYFGPGTRLLVL.

There are a few counts of this clonotype. At one boundary the junction diverges from the germline segment, which might be a read error. The CDR3 region is CATSDKQGTGGKETQYF. The DNA for the CDR3 is TGTGCCACCAGTGATAAGCAAGGAACAGGGGGGAAAGAGACCCAGTACTTC. The V and J genes are TRBV10-3 and TRBJ2-5; 8 nucleotides agree with TRBD1. Germline V gives CDR1 ENHRY, CDR2 SYGVKD. The CDR3 is made up of 17 amino acids.

V and J are TRBV10-3 and TRBJ2-6; no clear D. The germline V and J ends were trimmed by 6 bases and 18 bases, with 6 bases remaining between them. The CDR3 runs to 8 residues. Germline CDR1 reads ENHRY; CDR2 reads SYGVKD. In DNA, the CDR3 is TGTGCCATCAGCGCCGGGACTTTC. This sequence encodes CAISAGTF.

This clonotype was counted only a few times. The chain is built from TRBV2 and TRBJ2-5; 7 nucleotides match TRBD1. V was clipped by 4 bases and J by 2 bases; unmatched bases: 4. This CDR3 is built from 14 residues. From germline, CDR1 is SNHLY and CDR2 FYNNEI. The CDR3 loop reads CASSVRTGQETQYF. The DNA of the CDR3 is TGTGCCAGCAGTGTTAGGACAGGACAAGAGACCCAGTACTTC.

This clonotype was picked up a small number of times. This chain joins TRBV3-1 and TRBJ2-7; TRBD2 matches 9 bases. Losses at the gene ends were 4 bases for V and 2 bases for J; bases not matched to a gene: 15. The CDR3 runs 18 residues. CDR1 LGHDT and CDR2 YNNKEL come from the germline V gene (reference sequence). CDR3 amino acids: CASSPFRVAGVLPYEQYF. CDR3 in DNA: TGTGCCAGCAGCCCTTTTCGAGTAGCGGGGGTCCTCCCCTACGAGCAGTACTTC.

This sequence joins TRBV5-1 and TRBJ2-1, with D perhaps TRBD2 (5 bases). In germline, CDR1 is SGHRS, CDR2 YFSETQ. Trimming cost V 2 bases and J 3 bases, with 18 bases left between them. This CDR3 has 17 residues. The CDR3 loop is CASSLRLDSIFYNEQFF. DNA for the CDR3: TGCGCCAGCAGCTTAAGGCTGGACTCGATTTTCTACAATGAGCAGTTCTTC.

This clonotype has more than one count but fewer than ten. The chain carries TRBV16 and TRBJ2-4, with D uncertain. Germline V gene sequence: CDR1 KGHSY, CDR2 FQNENV. The CDR3 length is 15 residues. Trimming removed 4 bases from V and 6 bases from J, with 16 bases in between. CDR3 in amino acids: CASSRSLDQPNIQYF. Here the CDR3 DNA reads TGTGCCAGCAGCCGATCCTTGGACCAGCCAAACATTCAGTACTTC.

This chain joins TRBV30 and TRBJ2-6; D is undetermined. V gave up 2 bases and J gave up 0 bases, with 11 bases separating them. CDR3 length: 16 residues. The germline V gene encodes CDR1 GTSNPN and CDR2 SVGIG (reference sequence). Here the CDR3 reads CAWSSASTSGANVLTF. In nucleotides, the CDR3 is TGTGCCTGGAGTTCAGCAAGCACCTCTGGGGCCAACGTCCTGACTTTC.

This clonotype was detected ten times or more. The gene calls are TRBV20-1 and TRBJ2-1; no definite D call. The CDR3 has 13 amino acids. Germline V gene sequence: CDR1 DFQATT, CDR2 SNEGSKA (reference sequence). The V gene lost 5 bases and the J gene lost 5 bases, with 13 bases spanning the gap. The CDR3 DNA sequence: TGCAGTGCTCTACCAGACGGAAACAATGAGCAGTTCTTC. As protein: CSALPDGNNEQFF.

Many counts were recorded for this clonotype. In DNA, the CDR3 is TGCAGTTCCATAGCGGGAGTCGCGGGGGGCGAGCAGTACTTC. Residues: CSSIAGVAGGEQYF. The chain employs TRBV20-1 and TRBJ2-7, with 9 bases matching TRBD2. Germline values: CDR1 DFQATT, CDR2 SNEGSKA (reference sequence). J lost 6 bases, V lost 8 bases, and 14 bases had no gene match. The CDR3 covers 14 residues.

The gene calls are TRBV12-3 or TRBV12-4 and TRBJ2-4; the match to TRBD2 covers 7 bases. CDR3 size: 15 residues. The V and J ends lost 6 bases and 3 bases, in that order; junction bases with no gene match: 8. The CDR3 here is CASSLGGGSKNIQYF. The DNA of the CDR3 is TGTGCCAGCAGCCTTGGGGGGGGGAGCAAAAACATTCAGTACTTC.

This clonotype was counted between two and nine times. This chain connects TRBV6-2 or TRBV6-3 to TRBJ2-6; possible D gene TRBD1, 5 bases. The CDR3 covers 14 residues. With 7 bases removed from V and 2 bases from J, the gap between germline ends came to 9 bases. The V gene's germline CDR1 is MNHEY and CDR2 SVGEGT. The CDR3 loop reads CASNGRAGANVLTF. As DNA, the CDR3 is TGTGCCAGCAACGGCAGGGCTGGGGCCAACGTCCTGACTTTC.

The sample holds many counts of this clonotype. V gene TRBV20-1 combines with J gene TRBJ2-4; a weak D match, TRBD2 (6 bases). The germline CDR1 and CDR2 sequences are DFQATT and SNEGSKA (reference sequence). The CDR3 is 13 residues long. The V gene lost 5 bases and the J gene lost 9 bases, with 17 bases spanning the gap. CDR3 DNA sequence: TGCAGTGCTCGACCCCCGACTAGGGTCATTCAGTACTTC. It yields the protein CSARPPTRVIQYF.

Details on this clonotype: As the CDR3 is not closed by the conserved phenylalanine or tryptophan, this likely results from a read error. The DNA is left out, because the CDR3 cannot be placed on it with certainty; the CDR3 is given as TCRdb lists it. The rearrangement uses TRBV5-1 and TRBJ2-6; TRBD1 is the table's D call, not checked against the DNA. The germline CDR1 and CDR2 sequences are SGHRS and YFSETQ. Counting both end residues, the CDR3 totals 23 amino acids. The CDR3 spells CASSSRPGQNYEQYFGAGTPWHK.

This chain connects TRBV27 to TRBJ2-3, with 10 nucleotides matching TRBD2. J gave up 3 bases and V 2 bases, and 8 bases lay outside the gene matches. CDR1 is MNHEY, CDR2 SMNVEV, per germline (reference sequence). This CDR3 spans 17 amino acids. The CDR3 coding sequence is TGTGCCAGCAGTTTAAGGCCTAGCGGGGGCGGAACAGATACGCAGTATTTT. This codes for CASSLRPSGGGTDTQYF.

This sequence joins TRBV2 and TRBJ2-1, with a tentative D call TRBD1 (5 bases). The V gene's germline CDR1 is SNHLY and CDR2 FYNNEI. This CDR3 spans 14 amino acids. V was shortened by 1 base and J by 7 bases, with 11 bases between the two germline ends. CDR3: CASSEEQGTNEQFF. In nucleotides, the CDR3 is TGTGCCAGCAGTGAAGAGCAGGGTACAAATGAGCAGTTCTTC.

This clonotype was observed at least ten times. The chain uses TRBV7-8 and TRBJ2-7; TRBD1 might be the D (6 bases). Germline CDR1 is SGHVS and CDR2 is FQNEAQ. This CDR3 has 14 amino acids. Trimming stripped 6 bases from V and 3 bases from J, with 15 bases between. The CDR3 sequence is CASRSGTLGYEQYF. As DNA, the CDR3 is TGTGCCAGCAGATCCGGGACATTAGGCTACGAGCAGTACTTC.

The chain has TRBV4-3 and TRBJ2-1; tentatively, D is TRBD1 (5 bases). The J call is in doubt because the DNA end fits TRBJ2-7 better. The CDR3 runs 12 residues. In germline, CDR1 is LGHNA, CDR2 YSLEER. The CDR3 loop reads CASSRPGREQYF. CDR3 coding DNA: TGCGCCAGCAGCCGCCCAGGGCGCGAGCAGTACTTC.

This clonotype turned up a few times. This chain's CDR3 is CATSASGTADNEQFF. CDR3 DNA sequence: TGTGCCACCAGTGCCTCCGGGACAGCAGACAATGAGCAGTTCTTC. The chain recombines TRBV24-1 with TRBJ2-1; the match to TRBD1 covers 7 bases. The germline V gene has CDR1 KGHDR and CDR2 SFDVKD. CDR3 length: 15 amino acids. Trimming removed 5 bases from V and 5 bases from J; junction bases left unmatched: 8.

V usage is TRBV7-9 and J usage is TRBJ2-4; tentatively, D is TRBD2 (5 bases). Between the trimmed V and J ends, which lost 4 bases and 13 bases, there was a span of 17 bases. Germline V gene data show CDR1 as SEHNR and CDR2 as FQNEAQ (reference sequence). This CDR3 spans 13 amino acids. CDR3 sequence (DNA): TGTGCCAGCAGCTCGGACGGACTTAAGGAGCAGTACTTC. Translating it yields CASSSDGLKEQYF.

Comments on this clonotype: A much larger clonotype is one base distant, so this may be a read error. The rearrangement joins TRBV4-1 to TRBJ2-1; D is uncertain. The V end was cut by 0 bases, the J end by 13 bases, with 16 bases between. There are 14 residues in the CDR3. Germline CDR1 and CDR2: MGHRA and YSYEKL. CDR3 nucleotides: TGCGCCAGCAGCCAAGAGGTCAGAGAGGAGACCCAGTTCTTC. It codes for CASSQEVREETQFF.

In its sample, this clonotype was seen many times. This chain connects TRBV29-1 to TRBJ2-4; possibly TRBD1 for D (6 bases). The germline gives CDR1 SQVTM, CDR2 ANQGSEA. The CDR3 has 12 amino acids. V was cut by 4 bases and J by 8 bases, with 12 bases left in between. CDR3 sequence (DNA): TGCAGCGTTGTACGCGCAGGGGACATTCAGTACTTC. This codes for CSVVRAGDIQYF.

V gene TRBV5-6 combines with J gene TRBJ2-7; D unclear. This CDR3 is 14 amino acids long. Germline CDR1 reads SGHDT; CDR2 reads YYEEEE. V lost 2 bases and J lost 7, with 16 bases in between. CDR3 bases: TGTGCCAGCAGCTTATGGAGTTCCTACAATGAGCAGTACTTC. This gives the protein CASSLWSSYNEQYF.

Concerning this clonotype: Compared with germline, one end of the junction differs, possibly owing to a read error. The chain combines TRBV28 with TRBJ2-7, with a possible D match to TRBD1 (5 bases). The CDR3 is 14 amino acids. Germline CDR1 is MDHEN and CDR2 is SYDVKM. CDR3 sequence reads: CVSSTQGPGDEQYF. The CDR3 DNA reads as TGTGTCAGCAGTACGCAGGGCCCTGGCGACGAGCAGTACTTC. Based on the CDR3 plus reference TRBV28 and TRBJ2-7, the full variable domain is DVKVTQSSRYLVKRTGEKVFLECVQDMDHENMFWYRQDPGLGLRLIYFSYDVKMKEKGDIPEGYSVSREKKERFSLILESASTNQTSMYLCVSSTQGPGDEQYFGPGTRLTVT.